This TCR beta chain was captured by sequencing in a study of blood T cells in healthy people across ages (dated by TCRdb to the mid-2010s). Looking at the study overall: In model experiments, template switching captured about one uniquely barcoded TCR beta cDNA molecule for every two T cells. Using deep sequencing normalized with unique cDNA molecular identifiers, the study measured how TCR beta repertoire diversity changes with age. The donors were split into four age groups: young (average around 15 years), middle-aged (nearly 40), aged (roughly 65) and long-lived (about 74). To avoid experimental bias, donors of different ages were randomly spread across the sequencing lanes. For two donors (one aged 18 to 29 and one aged 80 or older), the study analyzed two additional independent replicas of 1 million unique cDNA reads from the same blood draw. Overall results and qualifications from the work: Because the CMV infection status of the donors was unknown, age-related changes in expanded clonotypes may potentially have been confounded. Compared with the aged group, more naive CD4+ T cells, fewer expanded clones and increased TCR diversity were shown by the long-lived group, suggesting age selection. Observed TCR beta diversity per million T cells fell roughly linearly with age, and a significant reduction was already apparent by age approximately 40. Bulk unsorted PBMC profiling prevented conclusive comparison of naive and antigen-experienced compartments. Estimates of total diversity based on one million sequenced T cells were regarded as lower bounds and as underestimates. There was a strong correlation between observed TCR beta diversity and the percentage of naive T cells measured by flow cytometry.

The CDR3, cysteine through phenylalanine, is 15 amino acids long. Of all the DNA, just the CDR3 is kept, 45 bases in frame from base 1. For CDR1 and CDR2, the germline V gene lists SGHRS and YFSETQ. Trimming removed 5 bases from V and 0 bases from J, leaving 14 bases between the germline ends. Donors were a few dozen systemically healthy Caucasian individuals from Russia aged roughly 6 to 95 years. Ten milliliters of peripheral blood were collected from each donor into EDTA-treated Vacutainer tubes. Ficoll-Paque density-gradient centrifugation was used to isolate PBMCs, with at least 6.5 million per sample. Total RNA, at least 5 micrograms per sample, was extracted from PBMCs with Trizol reagent. For every donor, an aliquot of PBMCs went through flow cytometry to measure the percentages of naive CD45RAhigh/CD27high T cells. Points on this clonotype: Its antigen is unknown. The input lacks base qualities; no much larger clone sits a single base away.

The library came from 5' RACE. The listed sequencing device is Illumina HiSeq 2500. The second PCR ran for roughly 6 to 11 cycles and used a J-beta primer mix along with a sample-barcoded 5' primer. A unique molecular identifier was introduced onto each TCR beta cDNA molecule by a template-switch 5' adaptor carrying 12 random nucleotides. Each sample yielded at least 3 million CDR3-containing paired-end reads. First-strand cDNA synthesis was performed from all RNA using the Mint cDNA synthesis kit, with priming by a TRBC-specific oligonucleotide. After uracil-DNA glycosylase treatment, a first 18-cycle PCR used universal primers M1SS and BC2_uni_R on all cDNA. Under the source paper's analysis protocol: For normalization, 1 million high-quality reads were randomly selected from each sample, with every read carrying a distinct molecular identifier. Instead of being binned into consensus sequences, reads that shared molecular identifiers were thrown out. MiTCR, run with a Q25 quality threshold and the strictest error-elimination algorithm, handled CDR3 identification, clonotype clustering and error correction. A nonparametric unseen species model with Euler transformation was used to estimate lower-bound total TCR beta diversity. Using fastp at Q25 and MiXCR, TCRdb reprocessed the public reads and kept productive beta chains. Duplicate CDR3 protein sequences are folded into a single record with the most common DNA and genes. The V and J calls come from TCRdb's annotation, not from the publication. The sample contains more than 700,000 distinct CDR3 sequences, around half of them found a single time. The ten largest clonotypes hold roughly two fifths of the sample.

The chain is made from TRBV5-1 and TRBJ2-5; a confident D gene designation cannot be given. Input material: blood. The receptor was isolated from an elderly man in good health. The bases read TGCGCCAGCAGTTCTATTGGGGTGGACCAAGAGACCCAGTACTTC. Its protein product is CASSSIGVDQETQYF.